This T cell receptor (beta chain) was sequenced during a study of vaccination effects on CD4 cells after COVID-19. Background on the study: Participants were given two doses of BNT162b2 or mRNA-1273 vaccine.

Expansion of antigen-specific CD4+ T cells with viral peptide pools was carried out by the ViraFEST assay before sequencing. When around 9 days of culture had elapsed, CD4+ T cells were isolated. Vaccine recipients had no previous SARS-CoV-2 infection; their nucleocapsid antibodies were negative. Each well held about 2 million PBMC cultured with roughly 9.7 ug/ml peptides and about 10 IU/ml IL-2. A half-volume exchange with IL-2 medium occurred on days 3 and 7. Of note for this clone: Its antigen remains unidentified.

V was pared by 5 bases and J by 2 bases, with 7 bases of the junction left unmatched. The germline CDR1 and CDR2 sequences are SGHAT and FQNNGV. This CDR3 is built from 15 residues. Profiling relied on immunoSEQ multiplex PCR, and the TCRdb table lists in-frame clones only, not all of them. This table holds around 79,000 clones, more than 60% found once. This sequence originates from a human donor who received a COVID-19 vaccine. The sequencing used CD4+ T cells from PBMCs cultured with SARS-CoV-2 spike peptides, collected before COVID-19 vaccination. V and J are TRBV11-2 and TRBJ2-7; 9 positions match TRBD1. The CDR3 DNA follows: TGTGCCAGCAGCCAGGGACAGGGCTTCACCTACGAGCAGTACGTC. Residues: CASSQGQGFTYEQYV.